The present entry profiles one T cell receptor beta chain with its context. Its antigen is not known. This specimen belongs to a study of T cells after yellow fever vaccination. Study results and caveats: Shared CD4/CD8 clonotypes were a small share, likely from convergent recombination.

TCRdb ran MiXCR on the 5' RACE reads and lists one entry per CDR3 protein. Here the sample spans 150,000 to 200,000 distinct CDR3 sequences, 9.3% being singletons. The junction had 8 bases not matched to a gene; V was cut back by 6 bases and J by 5 bases. Germline V CDR1 and CDR2: MNHEY, SVGEGT. The CDR3 is made up of 16 amino acids. The specimen comprised CD8+ T cells sorted from PBMCs, sampled 45 days after the yellow fever booster vaccination. This TCR derives from a man between 18 and 35 years old who received the YFV17D yellow fever vaccine. V usage is TRBV6-2 or TRBV6-3 and J usage is TRBJ2-3; 13 nucleotides agree with TRBD2. CDR3 in amino acids: CASSRLAGGDGDTQYF. The CDR3 nucleotides are TGTGCCAGCAGCCGACTAGCGGGGGGTGACGGAGATACGCAGTATTTT.